The 28 T cell receptor beta chains below all came from one sample that was sequenced in a study of cytomegalovirus exposure and HLA in healthy donors (TCRdb year 2017). The method behind the library was the immunoSEQ multiplex PCR assay. For the multiplex PCR, a mixture combining 60 forward primers for TCR Vbeta segments and 13 reverse primers for TCR Jbeta segments was used. The source is immuneACCESS, and TCRdb retained only in-frame sequences with V and J called. Part of the clones is not carried over; for the studies checked, unresolved V genes explain less than half of this, and the remainder is unexplained. Across this sample there are approximately 77,000 clones, with 60% to 85% seen only once. The ten top clones hold 4% to 4.5% of the sample. The sample was PBMCs. All receptors derive from a man aged 35 to 55 in good health and CMV-seronegative.

V and J are TRBV28 and TRBJ1-4; 10 bases are shared with TRBD1. Germline values: CDR1 MDHEN, CDR2 SYDVKM. The CDR3 covers 17 residues. The V and J ends lost 4 bases and 13 bases, in that order; junction bases with no gene match: 18. In nucleotides, the CDR3 is TGTGCCAGCAGTTCCCCCGGGACAGGGGCTCTTTTGGGAGTACTGTTTTTT. It translates to CASSSPGTGALLGVLFF.

The genes are TRBV4-2 and TRBJ2-2; 14 positions match TRBD2. V gave up 0 bases and J gave up 4 bases; unmatched junction bases: 4. The CDR3 runs to 18 residues. Looked up from germline, CDR1 is LGHNA and CDR2 is YNFKEQ. This CDR3 is CASSQDLGTSGSTGELFF. The CDR3 coding sequence is TGTGCCAGCAGCCAAGATCTCGGGACTAGCGGGAGCACCGGGGAGCTGTTTTTT.

The count of this clone is one. The rearrangement joins TRBV10-3 to TRBJ2-7, with TRBD2 identical over 7 bases. The CDR3 loop spans 17 amino acids. V dropped 6 bases and J dropped 0; count of bases not matched to a gene: 14. Germline lookup yields CDR1 ENHRY and CDR2 SYGVKD. The CDR3 loop is CAIRSGPGTTNSYEQYF. The CDR3 region has the DNA TGTGCCATCAGAAGTGGGCCCGGGACTACTAACTCCTACGAGCAGTACTTC.

The chain couples TRBV30 to TRBJ2-5, with 7 bases identical to TRBD2. The CDR3 covers 11 residues. Per the germline V gene, CDR1 is GTSNPN and CDR2 is SVGIG (reference sequence). The trim removed 3 bases at V and 11 bases at J, leaving 6 bases unmatched. The CDR3 DNA is TGTGCCTGGAGCGCGGGGGACCGTCAGTACTTC. Its translation is CAWSAGDRQYF.

The chain joins TRBV4-1 to TRBJ1-2; TRBD1 agrees at 7 bases. Germline CDR1 and CDR2: MGHRA and YSYEKL. The CDR3 totals 15 residues. V shed 0 bases, J shed 4 bases, and the junction held 5 bases outside the gene matches. The CDR3 DNA follows: TGCGCCAGCAGCCAAGATCCAGGGGGGATCTATGGCTACACCTTC. Residues: CASSQDPGGIYGYTF.

This clone is classed as medium-sized. The gene calls are TRBV4-3 and TRBJ2-3, with TRBD2 matching 8 bases. The ends lost 0 bases at V and 8 bases at J; junction bases unmatched: 4. CDR3 size: 14 residues. Germline assignment: CDR1 LGHNA and CDR2 YSLEER. The CDR3 DNA reads as TGCGCCAGCAGCCAAGATGTGGGGACTAGTACGCAGTATTTT. Amino acids: CASSQDVGTSTQYF.

The V gene is TRBV7-3, the J gene TRBJ2-1; weak D call: TRBD2 (6 bases). The CDR3 sequence is 16 residues long. V was shortened by 1 base and J by 4 bases, with 14 bases between the two germline ends. CDR1 and CDR2 from the germline V gene are SGHTA and FQGTGA. The CDR3 DNA sequence: TGTGCCAGCAGCTTAAAACGGGGGTGGCCTTACAATGAGCAGTTCTTC. Amino acid sequence: CASSLKRGWPYNEQFF.

The chain recombines TRBV7-2 with TRBJ1-1, with a weak D call TRBD1 (5 bases). Between the trimmed V and J ends, which lost 1 base and 4 bases, there was a span of 7 bases. CDR3 size: 13 residues. The germline V gene has CDR1 SGHTA and CDR2 FQGNSA. Here the CDR3 DNA reads TGTGCCAGCAGCTTAGAGACAGCCACTGAAGCTTTCTTT. Protein sequence: CASSLETATEAFF.

This chain joins TRBV9 and TRBJ2-7, with D maybe TRBD1 (5 bases). Germline CDR1 is SGDLS and CDR2 is YYNGEE. V lost 2 bases, J lost 2 bases, and 8 bases lay in between. This CDR3 is 13 amino acids long. The CDR3 reads CASSVDSTYEQYF. The CDR3, as DNA: TGTGCCAGCAGCGTTGACAGTACCTACGAGCAGTACTTC.

The CDR3 DNA reads TGTGCCAGCAGCGTAGGTAGCGGGCCCTCCTACGAGCAGTACTTC. This codes for CASSVGSGPSYEQYF. The chain recombines TRBV9 with TRBJ2-7; TRBD2 matches 7 bases. Germline assignment: CDR1 SGDLS and CDR2 YYNGEE. J lost 0 bases, V lost 0 bases, and 3 bases had no gene match. This CDR3 spans 15 amino acids.

This clone was seen just once. The CDR3 sequence: CASSEMGSPREQYF. In DNA form, the CDR3 reads TGCGCCAGCAGTGAGATGGGTAGCCCACGCGAGCAGTACTTC. The chain uses TRBV10-1 and TRBJ2-7; no clear D. Germline assignment: CDR1 WNHNN and CDR2 SYGVQD (reference sequence). Trimming stripped 2 bases from V and 6 bases from J, with 14 bases between. CDR3 length equals 14 residues.

The chain couples TRBV2 to TRBJ2-3; 7 bases agree with TRBD1. The V segment lost 11 bases and the J segment 3 bases; nucleotides outside the gene matches: 11. CDR3 size: 14 residues. The germline gives CDR1 SNHLY, CDR2 FYNNEI. The CDR3 region has the DNA TGTGCCGGCAAGACAGGGTCGAGGACAGATACGCAGTATTTT. Translating gives CAGKTGSRTDTQYF.

The chain joins TRBV5-8 to TRBJ1-2; 8 bases align to TRBD1. The CDR3 loop spans 16 amino acids. J gave up 2 bases and V 1 base, and 7 bases lay outside the gene matches. Germline V CDR1 and CDR2: SGHTS, YDEGEE. The CDR3, as DNA: TGTGCCAGCAGCTTGATGAGGACAGGGCTCAACTATGGCTACACCTTC. Its protein product is CASSLMRTGLNYGYTF. The variable domain in full, completed from reference TRBV5-8 and TRBJ1-2, reads EAGVTQSPTHLIKTRGQQATLRCSPISGHTSVYWYQQALGLGLQFLLWYDEGEERNRGNFPPRFSGRQFPNYSSELNVNALELEDSALYLCASSLMRTGLNYGYTFGSGTRLTVV.

This rearrangement joins TRBV6-1 to TRBJ1-1, with 9 nucleotides matching TRBD1. The germline gives CDR1 MNHNS, CDR2 SASEGT. V lost 5 bases and J lost 6; bases outside the gene matches: 10. The CDR3 is 15 residues long. The CDR3, as DNA: TGTGCCAGCAGTTCACGGACAGGGGAAGGCGCTGAAGCTTTCTTT. This translates into CASSSRTGEGAEAFF.

This chain uses TRBV5-4 with TRBJ1-2; D is uncertain. This CDR3 comprises 14 residues. V was trimmed by 1 base and J by 0 bases, leaving 7 bases between them. Germline values: CDR1 SGHNT, CDR2 YYREEE (reference sequence). The DNA of the CDR3 is TGTGCCAGCAGCTTGAGAGGAACTAACTATGGCTACACCTTC. Its translation: CASSLRGTNYGYTF. Full variable domain (rest looked up from reference TRBV5-4 and TRBJ1-2): ETGVTQSPTHLIKTRGQQVTLRCSSQSGHNTVSWYQQALGQGPQFIFQYYREEENGRGNFPPRFSGLQFPNYSSELNVNALELDDSALYLCASSLRGTNYGYTFGSGTRLTVV.

The chain combines TRBV6-6 with TRBJ2-5; 7 bases align to TRBD2. The ends lost 2 bases at V and 0 bases at J; junction bases unmatched: 6. CDR3 length: 16 amino acids. CDR1 is MNHNY and CDR2 is SVGAGI in the germline V gene (reference sequence). The CDR3 sequence is CASSYTLAQNQETQYF. The CDR3, as DNA: TGTGCCAGCAGTTACACACTAGCGCAGAACCAAGAGACCCAGTACTTC.

This rearrangement joins TRBV19 to TRBJ1-1, with D possibly matching TRBD1 (6 bases). V was cut by 1 base and J by 8 bases, with 11 bases left in between. The CDR3 contains 13 residues. The V gene's germline CDR1 is LNHDA and CDR2 SQIVND (reference sequence). CDR3 sequence reads: CASSIAGGEEAFF. The DNA of the CDR3 is TGTGCCAGTAGTATAGCGGGGGGCGAAGAAGCTTTCTTT.

The genes are TRBV5-4 and TRBJ1-2; TRBD1 is a possible D gene (5 bases). From germline, CDR1 is SGHNT and CDR2 YYREEE (reference sequence). This CDR3 region has 14 residues. V lost 0 bases to trimming and J lost 7 bases, with 13 bases between them. CDR3 in DNA: TGTGCCAGCAGCTTGGCGGGGCTGGAGGGTGGCTACACCTTC. Encoded protein: CASSLAGLEGGYTF.

In this sample, this clone turned up once. The CDR3 nucleotides read TGTGCCAGCAGTGGACAGGGGAGAGCACGGAACACTGAAGCTTTCTTT. Residues: CASSGQGRARNTEAFF. The rearrangement joins TRBV2 to TRBJ1-1; 8 bases fit TRBD1. CDR3 size: 16 residues. The germline V gene encodes CDR1 SNHLY and CDR2 FYNNEI. Trimming removed 4 bases from V and 1 base from J; junction bases left unmatched: 8.

The chain joins TRBV27 to TRBJ2-1, with TRBD1 matching 9 bases. This CDR3 is 14 amino acids long. The V gene's germline CDR1 is MNHEY and CDR2 SMNVEV (reference sequence). Trimming took 5 bases from V and 9 from J; bases not matched to a gene: 8. CDR3 bases: TGTGCCAGCAGTGGCGACAGGGGGAAAGGTGAGCAGTTCTTC. Amino acids: CASSGDRGKGEQFF.

The rearrangement uses TRBV7-2 and TRBJ1-5; D may be TRBD1 (6 bases). The CDR3 covers 15 residues. The V gene's germline CDR1 is SGHTA and CDR2 FQGNSA. V lost 6 bases, J lost 1 base, and 13 bases lay in between. As DNA, the CDR3 is TGTGCCAGCAGGACAACAGGGTGGAGCAATCAGCCCCAGCATTTT. This gives the protein CASRTTGWSNQPQHF.

This chain connects TRBV5-6 to TRBJ2-5, with D tentatively TRBD2 (5 bases). CDR1 and CDR2 (germline): SGHDT, YYEEEE. V was shortened by 2 bases and J by 9 bases, with 14 bases between the two germline ends. The length of the CDR3 is 13 residues. For the CDR3, the DNA is TGTGCCAGCAGCTTCTGGGAGCGCATGGCCCAGTACTTC. The encoded protein is CASSFWERMAQYF.

This clone appeared a few times. The chain couples TRBV15 to TRBJ1-2; 9 nucleotides align to TRBD1. With 2 bases clipped from V and 4 bases from J, the junction kept 5 bases outside the gene matches. This CDR3 comprises 15 residues. Germline V lookup: CDR1 LNHNV, CDR2 YYDKDF (reference sequence). In DNA, the CDR3 is TGTGCCACCAGCAGACAAAGACAGGGGGTCTATGGCTACACCTTC. Translation: CATSRQRQGVYGYTF.

The genes are TRBV7-6 and TRBJ2-7; 14 bases line up with TRBD2. J lost 7 bases, V lost 5 bases, and 7 bases had no gene match. Germline V CDR1 and CDR2: SGHVS, FNYEAQ. The CDR3 contains 15 residues. The CDR3 reads CASSPGLAGDREQYF. CDR3 sequence (DNA): TGTGCCAGCAGCCCGGGACTAGCGGGAGACCGGGAGCAGTACTTC.

This clone showed up just once. J is TRBJ2-1 and V is TRBV5-1, with TRBD2 as a possible D gene (6 bases). The ends were cut back, 2 bases at V and 5 bases at J, with 14 bases in the middle. From germline, CDR1 is SGHRS and CDR2 YFSETQ. This CDR3 has 15 amino acids. The CDR3 nucleotides are TGCGCCAGCAGCTTAGCGGGCAACCCTAACAATGAGCAGTTCTTC. It yields the protein CASSLAGNPNNEQFF.

V gene TRBV28 combines with J gene TRBJ2-1; no definite D call. Trimming pared 1 base from V and 8 bases from J, leaving 18 bases between. From germline, CDR1 is MDHEN and CDR2 SYDVKM. This CDR3 spans 16 amino acids. As DNA, the CDR3 is TGTGCCAGCAGTTTATTGTCCAGGCTGGTGAACGATGAGCAGTTCTTC. It yields the protein CASSLLSRLVNDEQFF.

The chain links TRBV27 to TRBJ1-5; D call uncertain. The CDR3 consists of 14 residues. Germline V lookup: CDR1 MNHEY, CDR2 SMNVEV (reference sequence). Trimming took off 5 bases at V and 2 bases at J, with 10 bases between the two ends. Written as DNA, the CDR3 is TGTGCCAGCAGTCCCGACCGGGGCAATCAGCCCCAGCATTTT. The encoded protein is CASSPDRGNQPQHF.

The V and J genes are TRBV7-6 and TRBJ2-1; 9 bases are a match to TRBD1. The V gene's germline CDR1 is SGHVS and CDR2 FNYEAQ. CDR3 length: 15 amino acids. Germline trimming cut 2 bases from V and 8 bases from J; bases unmatched to any gene: 7. CDR3 nucleotide sequence: TGTGCCAGCAGCTTACCGGGACAGGGAGGGGATGAGCAGTTCTTC. Translating gives CASSLPGQGGDEQFF.